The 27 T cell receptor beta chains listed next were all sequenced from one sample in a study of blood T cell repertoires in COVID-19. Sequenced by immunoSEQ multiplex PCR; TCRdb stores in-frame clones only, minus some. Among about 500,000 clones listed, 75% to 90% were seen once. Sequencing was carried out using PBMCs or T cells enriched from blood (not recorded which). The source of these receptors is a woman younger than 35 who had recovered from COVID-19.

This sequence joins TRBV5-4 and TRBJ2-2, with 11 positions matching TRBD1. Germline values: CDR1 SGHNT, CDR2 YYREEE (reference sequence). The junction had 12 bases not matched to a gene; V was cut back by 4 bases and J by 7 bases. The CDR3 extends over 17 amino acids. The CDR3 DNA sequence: TGTGCCAGCAGCCCACCTCGAGGACAGGGGGCCCACGGGGAGCTGTTTTTT. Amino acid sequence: CASSPPRGQGAHGELFF. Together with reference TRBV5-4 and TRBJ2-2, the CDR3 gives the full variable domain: ETGVTQSPTHLIKTRGQQVTLRCSSQSGHNTVSWYQQALGQGPQFIFQYYREEENGRGNFPPRFSGLQFPNYSSELNVNALELDDSALYLCASSPPRGQGAHGELFFGEGSRLTVL.

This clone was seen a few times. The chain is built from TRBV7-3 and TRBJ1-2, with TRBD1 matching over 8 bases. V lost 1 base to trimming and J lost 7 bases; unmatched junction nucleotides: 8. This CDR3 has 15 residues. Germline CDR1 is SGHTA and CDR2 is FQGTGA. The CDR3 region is CASSLSVQGVGGYTF. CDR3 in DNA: TGTGCCAGCAGCTTAAGTGTACAGGGGGTGGGTGGCTACACCTTC.

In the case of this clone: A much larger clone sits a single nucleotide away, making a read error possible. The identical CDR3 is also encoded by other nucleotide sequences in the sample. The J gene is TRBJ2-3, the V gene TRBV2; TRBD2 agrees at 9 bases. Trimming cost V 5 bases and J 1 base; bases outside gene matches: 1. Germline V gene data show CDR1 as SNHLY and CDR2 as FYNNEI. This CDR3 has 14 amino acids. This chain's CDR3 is CASSPSGGTDTQYF. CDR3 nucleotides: TGTGCCAGCAGTCCTAGCGGGGGCACAGATACGCAGTATTTT.

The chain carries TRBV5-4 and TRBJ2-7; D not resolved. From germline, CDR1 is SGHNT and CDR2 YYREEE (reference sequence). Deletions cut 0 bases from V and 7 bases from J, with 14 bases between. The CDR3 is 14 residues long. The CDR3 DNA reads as TGTGCCAGCAGCTTGGAACCGCCATCGAGGGAGCAGTACTTC. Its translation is CASSLEPPSREQYF.

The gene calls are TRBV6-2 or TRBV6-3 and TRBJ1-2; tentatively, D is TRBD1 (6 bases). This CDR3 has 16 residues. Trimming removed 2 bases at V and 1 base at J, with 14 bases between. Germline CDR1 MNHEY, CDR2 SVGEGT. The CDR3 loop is CASSYRDIRNNYGYTF. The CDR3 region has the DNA TGTGCCAGCAGTTACCGGGACATTCGTAATAACTATGGCTACACCTTC.

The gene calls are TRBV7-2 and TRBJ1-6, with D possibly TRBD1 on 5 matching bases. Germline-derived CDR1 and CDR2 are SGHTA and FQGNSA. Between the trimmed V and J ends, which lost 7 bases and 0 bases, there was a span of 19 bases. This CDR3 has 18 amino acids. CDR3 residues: CASTPQSDSSSYNSPLHF. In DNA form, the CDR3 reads TGTGCCAGCACTCCCCAATCTGACAGTAGCTCCTATAATTCACCCCTCCACTTT.

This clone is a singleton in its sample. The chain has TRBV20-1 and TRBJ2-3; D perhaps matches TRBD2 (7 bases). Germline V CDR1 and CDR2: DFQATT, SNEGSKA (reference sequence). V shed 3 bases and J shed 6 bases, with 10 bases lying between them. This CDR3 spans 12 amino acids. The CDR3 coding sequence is TGCAGTGCTAGTGAGGGGGGGGATACGCAGTATTTT. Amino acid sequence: CSASEGGDTQYF.

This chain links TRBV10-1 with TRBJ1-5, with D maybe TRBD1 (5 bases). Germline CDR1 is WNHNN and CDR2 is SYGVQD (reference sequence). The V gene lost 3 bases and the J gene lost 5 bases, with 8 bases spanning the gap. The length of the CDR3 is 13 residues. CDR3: CASSESGYQPQHF. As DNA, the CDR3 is TGCGCCAGCAGTGAATCAGGGTATCAGCCCCAGCATTTT.

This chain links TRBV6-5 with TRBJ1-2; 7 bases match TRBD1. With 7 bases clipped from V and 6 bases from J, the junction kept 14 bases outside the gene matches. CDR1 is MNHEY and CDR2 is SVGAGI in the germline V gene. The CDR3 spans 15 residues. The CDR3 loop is CASTPRIGTDHGYTF. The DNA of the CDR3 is TGTGCCAGCACCCCCCGCATCGGGACAGATCATGGCTACACCTTC.

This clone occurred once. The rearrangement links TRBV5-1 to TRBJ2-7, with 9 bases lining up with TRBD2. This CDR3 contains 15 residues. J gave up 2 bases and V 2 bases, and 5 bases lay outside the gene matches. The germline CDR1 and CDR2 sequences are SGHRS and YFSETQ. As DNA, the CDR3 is TGCGCCAGCAGCTTTGATAGCGGGGGAACCTACGAGCAGTACTTC. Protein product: CASSFDSGGTYEQYF.

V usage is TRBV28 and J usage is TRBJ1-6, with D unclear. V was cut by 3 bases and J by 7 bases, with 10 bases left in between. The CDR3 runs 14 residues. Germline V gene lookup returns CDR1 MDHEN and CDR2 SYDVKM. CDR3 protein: CASSFGISNSPLHF. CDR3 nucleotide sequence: TGTGCCAGCAGTTTCGGGATCTCAAATTCACCCCTCCACTTT.

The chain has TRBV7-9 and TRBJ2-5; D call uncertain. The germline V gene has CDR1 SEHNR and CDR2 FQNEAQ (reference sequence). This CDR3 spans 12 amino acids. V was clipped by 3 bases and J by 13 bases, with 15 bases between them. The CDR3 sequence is CASSFGEETGYF. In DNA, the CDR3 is TGTGCCAGCAGCTTTGGTGAGGAGACTGGGTACTTC.

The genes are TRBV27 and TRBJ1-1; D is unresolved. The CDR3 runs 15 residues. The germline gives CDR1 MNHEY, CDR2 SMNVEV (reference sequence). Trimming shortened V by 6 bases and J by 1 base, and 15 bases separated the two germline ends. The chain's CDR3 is CASRNTREWNTEAFF. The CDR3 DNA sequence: TGTGCCAGCAGGAACACGAGGGAGTGGAACACTGAAGCTTTCTTT.

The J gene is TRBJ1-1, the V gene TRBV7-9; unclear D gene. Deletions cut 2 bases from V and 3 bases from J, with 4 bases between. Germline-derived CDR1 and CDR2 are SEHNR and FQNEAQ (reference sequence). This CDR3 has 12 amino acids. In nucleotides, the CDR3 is TGTGCCAGCAGCTTAATATACACTGAAGCTTTCTTT. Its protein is CASSLIYTEAFF. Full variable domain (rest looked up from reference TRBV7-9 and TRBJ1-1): DTGVSQNPRHKITKRGQNVTFRCDPISEHNRLYWYRQTLGQGPEFLTYFQNEAQLEKSRLLSDRFSAERPKGSFSTLEIQRTEQGDSAMYLCASSLIYTEAFFGQGTRLTVV.

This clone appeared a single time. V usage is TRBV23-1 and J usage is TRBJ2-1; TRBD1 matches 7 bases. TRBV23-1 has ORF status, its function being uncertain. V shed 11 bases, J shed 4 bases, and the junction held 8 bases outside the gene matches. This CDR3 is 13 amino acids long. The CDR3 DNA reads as TGCGCCGTACACAGGGGAAGTTACAATGAGCAGTTCTTC. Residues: CAVHRGSYNEQFF.

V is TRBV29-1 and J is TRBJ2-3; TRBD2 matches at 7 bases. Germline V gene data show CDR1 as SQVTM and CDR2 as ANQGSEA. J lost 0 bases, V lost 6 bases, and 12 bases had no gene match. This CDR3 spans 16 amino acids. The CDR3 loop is CSVTDGRGTSTDTQYF. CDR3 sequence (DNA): TGCAGCGTGACCGACGGGCGGGGGACTAGCACAGATACGCAGTATTTT.

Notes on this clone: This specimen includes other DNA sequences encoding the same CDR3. The DNA for the CDR3 is TGCGCCAGCAGCCCCGACAGGGTGAACACTGAAGCTTTCTTT. The encoded protein is CASSPDRVNTEAFF. This chain joins TRBV5-1 and TRBJ1-1, with 7 bases identical to TRBD1. The CDR3 is 14 residues long. CDR1 is SGHRS, CDR2 YFSETQ, per germline. The ends lost 4 bases at V and 0 bases at J; junction bases unmatched: 3.

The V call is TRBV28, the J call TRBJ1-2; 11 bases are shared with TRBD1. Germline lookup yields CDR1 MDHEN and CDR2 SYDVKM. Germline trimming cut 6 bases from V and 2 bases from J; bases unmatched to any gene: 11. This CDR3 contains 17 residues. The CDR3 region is CASSSLPGQGENYGYTF. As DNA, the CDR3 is TGTGCCAGCAGCTCTCTCCCGGGACAGGGGGAAAACTATGGCTACACCTTC.

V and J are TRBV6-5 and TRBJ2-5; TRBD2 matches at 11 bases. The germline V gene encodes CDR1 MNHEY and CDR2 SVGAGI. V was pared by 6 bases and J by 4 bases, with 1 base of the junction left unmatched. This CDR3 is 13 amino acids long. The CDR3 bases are TGTGCCAGCAGGGGGACTAGCGGAGAGACCCAGTACTTC. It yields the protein CASRGTSGETQYF.

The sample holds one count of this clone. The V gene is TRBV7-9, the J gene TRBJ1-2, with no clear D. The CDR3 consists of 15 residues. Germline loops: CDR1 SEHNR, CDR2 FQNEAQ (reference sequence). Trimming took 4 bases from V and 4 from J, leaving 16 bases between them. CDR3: CASSSRAGSSYGYTF. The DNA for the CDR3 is TGTGCCAGCAGCTCCCGGGCGGGGAGTTCCTATGGCTACACCTTC.

This chain's CDR3 is CASSQGTEAFF. CDR3 nucleotides: TGTGCCAGCAGCCAGGGGACTGAAGCTTTCTTT. The J gene is TRBJ1-1, the V gene TRBV11-2; TRBD1 might be the D (6 bases). The CDR3 is made up of 11 amino acids. Germline CDR1 SGHAT, CDR2 FQNNGV. The germline V and J ends were trimmed by 5 bases and 5 bases, with 6 bases remaining between them. Supplemented by reference TRBV11-2 and TRBJ1-1, the full variable domain reads EAGVAQSPRYKIIEKRQSVAFWCNPISGHATLYWYQQILGQGPKLLIQFQNNGVVDDSQLPKDRFSAERLKGVDSTLKIQPAKLEDSAVYLCASSQGTEAFFGQGTRLTVV.

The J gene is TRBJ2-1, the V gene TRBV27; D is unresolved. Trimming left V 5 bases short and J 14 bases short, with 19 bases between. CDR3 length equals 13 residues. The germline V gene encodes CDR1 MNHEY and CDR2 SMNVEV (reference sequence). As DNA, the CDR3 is TGTGCCAGCAGTCCCAAACCCGGTAGTCGAGAGTTCTTC. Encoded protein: CASSPKPGSREFF.

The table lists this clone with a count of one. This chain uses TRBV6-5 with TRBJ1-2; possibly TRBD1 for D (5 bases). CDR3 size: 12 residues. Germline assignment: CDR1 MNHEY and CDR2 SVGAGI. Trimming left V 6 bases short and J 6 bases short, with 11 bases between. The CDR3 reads CASRDQGNGYTF. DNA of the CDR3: TGTGCCAGCAGAGATCAGGGTAATGGCTACACCTTC.

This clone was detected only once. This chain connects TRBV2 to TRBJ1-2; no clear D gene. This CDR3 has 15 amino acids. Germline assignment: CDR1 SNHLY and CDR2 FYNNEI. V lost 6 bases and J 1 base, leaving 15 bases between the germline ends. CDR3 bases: TGTGCCAGCAGCCGGGGTCTTTCCCTTAACTATGGCTACACCTTC. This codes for CASSRGLSLNYGYTF.

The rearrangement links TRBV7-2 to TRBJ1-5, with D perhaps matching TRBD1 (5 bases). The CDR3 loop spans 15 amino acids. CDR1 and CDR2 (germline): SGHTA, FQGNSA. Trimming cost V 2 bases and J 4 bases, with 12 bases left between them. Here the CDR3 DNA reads TGTGCCAGCAGCTTAATGGGGCAGGGTAATCAGCCCCAGCATTTT. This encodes CASSLMGQGNQPQHF.

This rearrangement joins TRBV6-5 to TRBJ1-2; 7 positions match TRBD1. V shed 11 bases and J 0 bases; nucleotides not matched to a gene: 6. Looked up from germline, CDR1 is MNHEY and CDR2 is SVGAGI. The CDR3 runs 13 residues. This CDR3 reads CAGQGGANYGYTF. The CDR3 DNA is TGTGCCGGCCAGGGGGGAGCTAACTATGGCTACACCTTC.

The CDR3: CASGRESTDTQYF. Written as DNA, the CDR3 is TGTGCTAGTGGTCGAGAGTCCACAGATACGCAGTATTTT. The chain joins TRBV12-5 to TRBJ2-3; the D is unclear. Germline V gene data show CDR1 as LGHNT and CDR2 as FRNRAP. The CDR3 has 13 amino acids. V shed 5 bases and J shed 2 bases, with 8 bases lying between them.